The 6 T cell receptor beta chains below come from one sample, sequenced in a study of siplizumab effects on memory and regulatory T cells. Sequencing used immunoSEQ multiplex PCR; TCRdb keeps in-frame clones, though not all of them. The sample contains 94,000 or so clones, 80% to 95% of which appear only once. Material for sequencing was CD8+ T cells sorted from blood. These receptors were obtained from a human donor in good health.

The chain combines TRBV9 with TRBJ2-5; TRBD2 agrees at 8 bases. Germline V lookup: CDR1 SGDLS, CDR2 YYNGEE. The CDR3 is 15 residues long. V lost 4 bases and J lost 4; bases outside the gene matches: 9. The CDR3 reads CASSPPAGGRETQYF. The CDR3 DNA reads TGTGCCAGCAGCCCCCCCGCGGGAGGTCGAGAGACCCAGTACTTC.

V and J are TRBV25-1 and TRBJ1-2; the D is unclear. Germline CDR1 MGHDK, CDR2 SYGVNS. Trimming took 1 base from V and 12 from J, leaving 12 bases between them. This CDR3 comprises 12 residues. The DNA of the CDR3 is TGTGCCAGCAGTGAATTGGGGAAGTTACACACCTTC. Its protein is CASSELGKLHTF.

This clone was seen a few times. The chain links TRBV14 to TRBJ1-2; the D is unclear. CDR3 length equals 14 residues. Trimming left V 4 bases short and J 7 bases short, with 16 bases between. Germline-derived CDR1 and CDR2 are SGHDN and FVKESK. CDR3 sequence: CASSLVAGMAGYTF. CDR3 DNA: TGTGCCAGCAGCCTGGTGGCCGGAATGGCTGGCTACACCTTC.

The chain employs TRBV6-4 and TRBJ2-7, with 8 bases lining up with TRBD1. CDR3 length: 14 amino acids. The V gene end was trimmed by 8 bases and the J gene end by 4 bases; junction bases not matched to a gene: 10. Germline V gives CDR1 MRHNA, CDR2 SNTAGT. This chain's CDR3 is CASGHRQGMYEQYF. The DNA for the CDR3 is TGTGCCAGCGGGCACCGACAGGGGATGTACGAGCAGTACTTC.

Details on this clone: In the same sample, other DNA sequences code for this CDR3. This chain joins TRBV5-4 and TRBJ2-7; no clear D gene. This CDR3 comprises 12 residues. Trimming shortened V by 0 bases and J by 4 bases, and 5 bases separated the two germline ends. Germline V gives CDR1 SGHNT, CDR2 YYREEE (reference sequence). The CDR3 sequence is CASSLGDYEQYF. The CDR3 DNA is TGTGCCAGCAGCTTGGGGGATTACGAGCAGTACTTC.

This rearrangement joins TRBV6-5 to TRBJ1-6; D ambiguous. The CDR3 is 14 residues long. Germline V gene data show CDR1 as MNHEY and CDR2 as SVGAGI. V shed 5 bases and J shed 11 bases, with 16 bases lying between them. The CDR3 sequence is CASSMTGPGTPLHF. The CDR3, as DNA: TGTGCCAGCAGTATGACTGGGCCGGGAACACCCCTCCACTTT.